This T cell receptor beta chain was captured in a study of type 1 and type 2 diabetes patients. For the study at large: CD4+ or CD8+ T cells were positively selected from PBMCs with microbeads.

PCR was run on genomic DNA. Multiplex PCR with 30 forward and 13 reverse primers amplified the TCR beta CDR3. TCRdb reanalysed the multiplex PCR reads using MiXCR and keeps one entry per CDR3 protein. The sample has 280,000 or so distinct CDR3 sequences, roughly 50% seen once. This clonotype appeared a few times. This sequence was found in a man between 18 and 29 years old with type 2 diabetes. Sequenced input: peripheral blood mononuclear cells (PBMCs).

This CDR3 reads CASSAIGTGELFF. CDR3 nucleotide sequence: TGTGCCAGCAGCGCTATCGGAACCGGGGAGCTGTTTTTT. The rearrangement joins TRBV9 to TRBJ2-2, with unresolved D. This CDR3 comprises 13 residues. The germline CDR1 and CDR2 sequences are SGDLS and YYNGEE. V lost 3 bases and J 5 bases, leaving 8 bases between the germline ends.